This T cell receptor beta chain was obtained from a study of shared clonotypes between healthy human individuals. Study-wide background: Sampling drew on donors who were two women and a few men aged 18 to 49. General study findings and limits: Since donors were few, the genetic and exposure-history diversity represented was limited.

Remarks on this clone: Its specificity is not known.

Every immunoSEQ plate was one replicate of a subset's evenly spread DNA. Sequencing used immunoSEQ multiplex PCR; TCRdb keeps in-frame clones, though not all of them. The data show about 1.1 million clones, approximately 80% seen once. The CDR3 is made up of 14 amino acids. V was clipped by 8 bases and J by 5 bases; unmatched bases: 4. Per the germline V gene, CDR1 is MNHNS and CDR2 is SASEGT. The sample consisted of memory CD4+ T cells from PBMCs. This sample's subset: CD45RA-negative fraction. The chain employs TRBV6-1 and TRBJ2-5, with 14 bases that match TRBD2. This TCR was sampled from a man between 18 and 29 years old in good health. Some clones in this sample may be carry-over from other donors' samples. CDR3 protein: CASRTSGRRETQYF. The DNA for the CDR3 is TGTGCCAGCCGGACTAGCGGGAGGAGGGAGACCCAGTACTTC.